The 7 T cell receptor delta chains presented below share a single source sample, sequenced in a study of gamma-delta T cells after stem cell transplantation listed by TCRdb under 2016. The library came from RT-PCR. The sequencer listed for this sample is Illumina MiSeq. The public reads were reprocessed by TCRdb using CATT, and rows of matching DNA were later combined. The sample has about 1,400 delta-chain clones on record, roughly 13% of them singletons. The ten largest clones represent under 35% of the sample. The material sequenced was gamma-delta T cells. Source of these receptors: a human donor. It is not recorded whose cells these are; they may come from a transplant donor.

This clone was counted only a few times. Translating this DNA gives a protein that differs at residue 4 from the TCRdb one, which belongs to a much larger clone; a read error is likely, and the protein shown is this translation. The chain recombines TRDV2 with TRDJ1; 10 nucleotides align to TRDD3. This CDR3 is 17 amino acids long. CDR1 and CDR2 from the germline V gene are GEAIGNYY and EKD. The CDR3 sequence: CACGTVGGLGDTDKLIF. The CDR3, as DNA: TGTGCCTGTGGCACCGTCGGTGGACTGGGGGATACCGATAAACTCATCTTT.

This clone is large (0.1 to 1%) by share. At the DNA level, this CDR3 is encoded by other sequences in the same sample as well. The chain recombines TRDV2 with TRDJ1, with TRDD3 matching over 8 bases. Germline V CDR1 and CDR2: GEAIGNYY, EKD. The CDR3 sequence is 17 residues long. The trim removed 0 bases at V and 1 base at J, leaving 9 bases unmatched. The CDR3 here is CACDTVGDTKGTDKLIF. The CDR3 nucleotides read TGTGCCTGTGACACCGTTGGGGATACAAAAGGCACCGATAAACTCATCTTT.

This clone is large by share. The same CDR3 is also encoded by other DNA sequences in this sample. V and J are TRDV1 and TRDJ1; 10 nucleotides line up with TRDD3. The CDR3 has 19 residues. Germline lookup yields CDR1 TSWWSYY and CDR2 QGS. V lost 1 base to trimming and J lost 1 base; unmatched junction nucleotides: 12. CDR3 region: CALGEPTRGGYWITDKLIF. Written as DNA, the CDR3 is TGTGCTCTTGGGGAACCGACCCGTGGGGGATACTGGATCACCGATAAACTCATCTTT.

Comment on this clone: TCRdb attributes to this sequence the protein of a much larger clone, which differs from the DNA translation at residue 15; a read error is likely, and the protein displayed is translated from the DNA. The chain carries TRDV2 and TRDJ1; 8 nucleotides line up with TRDD3. With 0 bases clipped from V and 13 bases from J, the junction kept 21 bases outside the gene matches. Germline CDR1 and CDR2: GEAIGNYY and EKD. The CDR3 has 17 residues. The CDR3 reads CACDTVEGAGGQGRRIF. CDR3 coding DNA: TGTGCCTGTGACACCGTGGAAGGGGCTGGGGGACAAGGGAGACGCATCTTT.

Relative to its sample, this clone is large. Distinct nucleotide sequences in the sample also encode this CDR3. The V and J genes are TRDV2 and TRDJ3; 10 bases are shared with TRDD3. Germline V lookup: CDR1 GEAIGNYY, CDR2 EKD. V shed 0 bases and J 1 base; nucleotides not matched to a gene: 2. The CDR3 totals 18 residues. CDR3 region: CACDTGGYGSWDTRQMFF. In DNA, the CDR3 is TGTGCCTGTGACACCGGGGGATACGGGTCCTGGGACACCCGACAGATGTTTTTC.

With regard to this clone: A far larger clone is one base from this, pointing to a likely read error. This same CDR3 is encoded by further DNA sequences in the sample. The chain combines TRDV2 with TRDJ1; 12 bases are shared with TRDD3. The CDR3 is 20 residues long. The germline V gene has CDR1 GEAIGNYY and CDR2 EKD. With V trimmed by 3 bases and J by 1 base, 17 bases remained unmatched. CDR3 nucleotides: TGTGCCTGTGACTTGATGTCGGCGGGGCTGGGGGATACGTCCACCGATAAACTCATCTTT. It specifies CACDLMSAGLGDTSTDKLIF.

Comment on this clone: This likely reflects a read error, since a far larger clone is one base away. The V call is TRDV2, the J call TRDJ1; TRDD3 aligns across 10 bases. This CDR3 contains 21 residues. V lost 1 base and J lost 0; bases outside the gene matches: 19. CDR1 GEAIGNYY and CDR2 EKD come from the germline V gene. CDR3 sequence: CACDTMVLGDPTRLYTDKLIF. Here the CDR3 DNA reads TGTGCCTGTGACACAATGGTACTGGGGGATCCAACTCGACTGTACACCGATAAACTCATCTTT.